This T cell receptor (beta chain) was recorded in a study of CD8 T cell repertoires and HIV-1 epitope variants (dated by TCRdb to the early 2020s). As for the study more broadly: T cells were stimulated in separate culture wells with each of twenty-five peptides representing autologous and known Gag and Nef epitope variants. Among the control conditions were a peptide pool of CMV, EBV and flu, the Ebola AY9 epitope serving as a negative control, and a well with no peptide. The epitopes tested were three Gag epitope families plus Nef HW9 and YT9. T cells were enriched with the EasySep Human T Cell Enrichment Kit and co-cultured with equal numbers of autologous T cell-negative cells as antigen-presenting cells. The cultures were grown for 10 days in IMDM with gentamicin, and half of the media was changed on days 3 and 7 with IL-2, IL-7 and IL-15 added. An aliquot of 1M T cells was set aside as an uncultured baseline condition, separate from the approximately 85 T cell cultures. Running each culture condition in triplicate, except for one peptide done in duplicate, gave a total of about 83 T cell cultures.

TCR beta CDR3 regions were sequenced at survey depth on the immunoSEQ platform. The QIAamp DNA micro kit was used to extract genomic DNA from every cultured and uncultured CD8+ T cell population. From the authors' description of their analysis: Samples with under 5,000 productive reads were excluded, and this exclusion removed 5 of the 75 HIV peptide-stimulated cultures. A MANAFEST web app trimmed sequences to CDR3 and removed nonproductive sequences, CDR3s under 5 amino acids, and those not starting C or ending F/W. Antigen-specific clonotypes had to expand in at least 2 of 3 replicates versus no-peptide control at FDR 0.01, only within one epitope family. Specific clonotypes also needed at least fivefold higher frequency than in wells stimulated with peptides from other epitope families. TCRdb mirrors the immuneACCESS table, restricted to in-frame sequences. Some clones are absent from its copies; in checked studies, under half trace to an unresolved V gene, and the reason for the others is unknown. That table gives V, J and clone size, and the DNA gave D and trimming. A total of about 5,600 clones appear in this sample, 50% to 80% of them only once. Jointly, the top ten make up roughly 41% of the sample.

This clone was counted between two and nine times. The antigen it recognizes is unknown. No much larger clonotype is one base removed from it; base qualities were not supplied. The EasySep Human CD8+ T Cell Enrichment Kit was used on day 10 to isolate CD8+ T cells from every culture. Overall study results and their limits: The assay identified only TCR beta chains and indicated proliferation to antigen, not T cell function or cytokine profile. About 5 clonotypes recognized the Nef KF9 family and one clonotype recognized the HW9 family, while no responses were seen to the TAALDMSHF plasma variant. About nine antigen-specific TCR beta clonotypes were identified, of which more than five appeared to be cross-reactive for autologous or known escape epitope variants.

Reading from cysteine to phenylalanine, the CDR3 counts 13 amino acids. CDR3 DNA only is kept here, 39 bases in frame from base 1. The germline V gene encodes CDR1 MGHRA and CDR2 YSYEKL. The junction shows trimming of 3 bases on V and 2 bases on J, plus 8 bases between the germline ends. The sample taken for sequencing was cultured CD8+ T cells derived from PBMCs. The V and J genes are TRBV4-1 and TRBJ2-7, with an unclear D gene assignment. The source is a male donor with HIV. The nucleotides are TGCGCCAGCAGCCATCAGGATACCTACGAGCAGTACTTC. It encodes CASSHQDTYEQYF.